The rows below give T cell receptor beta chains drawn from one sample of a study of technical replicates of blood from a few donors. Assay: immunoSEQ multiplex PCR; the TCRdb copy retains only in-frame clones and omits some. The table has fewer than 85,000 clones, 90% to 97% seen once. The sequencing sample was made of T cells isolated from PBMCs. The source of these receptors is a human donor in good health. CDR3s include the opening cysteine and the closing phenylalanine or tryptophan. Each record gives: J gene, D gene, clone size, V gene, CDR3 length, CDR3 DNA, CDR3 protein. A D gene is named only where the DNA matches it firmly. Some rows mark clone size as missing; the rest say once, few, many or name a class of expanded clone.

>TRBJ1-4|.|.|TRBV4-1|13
TGCGCCAGCAGCGGGCCAACTAATGAAAAACTGTTTTTT
CASSGPTNEKLFF
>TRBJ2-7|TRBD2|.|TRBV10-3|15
TGTGCCATCAGGGGGACTATTTCCGATTCCTACGAGCAGTACTTC
CAIRGTISDSYEQYF
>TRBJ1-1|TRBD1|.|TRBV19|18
TGTGCCAGTAGTCTAAACCCGGGACAGGTCCATATGAACACTGAAGCTTTCTTT
CASSLNPGQVHMNTEAFF
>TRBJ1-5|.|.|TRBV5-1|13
TGCGCCAGCAGCCCTCAGGTGGATCAGCCCCAGCATTTT
CASSPQVDQPQHF
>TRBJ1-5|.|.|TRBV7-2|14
TGTGCCAGCAGCTTAAGGACTTATGATCAGCCCCAGCATTTT
CASSLRTYDQPQHF
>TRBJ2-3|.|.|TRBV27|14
TGTGCCAGCGGATTAGCTGCCCCCTGGGATACGCAGTATTTT
CASGLAAPWDTQYF
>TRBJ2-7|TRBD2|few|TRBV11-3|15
TGTGCCAGCAGCACCCTAGCGGGATTCTCCTACGAGCAGTACTTC
CASSTLAGFSYEQYF
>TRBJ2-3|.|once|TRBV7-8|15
TGTGCCAGCAGCTTAGCGACCAGGGTAAAAGATACGCAGTATTTT
CASSLATRVKDTQYF
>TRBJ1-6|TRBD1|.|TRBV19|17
TGTGCCAGTAGTATAAACGTACCCACAGGGGGCTATTCACCCCTCCACTTT
CASSINVPTGGYSPLHF
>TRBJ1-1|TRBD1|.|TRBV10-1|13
TGCGCCAGCAGTTTGAACAGGGGTGCTGAAGCTTTCTTT
CASSLNRGAEAFF
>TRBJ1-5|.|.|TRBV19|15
TGTGCCAGTAGTATACCAGTAAACAATAATCAGCCCCAGCATTTT
CASSIPVNNNQPQHF